This TCR beta chain originates from a study of T cells in Graves' hyperthyroidism and ophthalmopathy. Overall study findings and caveats: From stable hyperthyroidism, ophthalmopathy was set apart by a 13 V-J model.

The TCR beta CDR3 regions underwent amplification using RNA transcripts as the source. Carried out on the TCR CDR3, a first-round RT-PCR used the HTBI primer set. One entry per CDR3 protein, called by TCRdb with MiXCR from the multiplex PCR reads. The data hold 250,000 to 300,000 distinct CDR3 sequences, with less than 20% observed a single time. From germline, CDR1 is LGHNA and CDR2 YNFKEQ. This CDR3 comprises 15 residues. V gave up 3 bases and J gave up 5 bases; unmatched junction bases: 8. Points on this clonotype: Its cognate antigen is unknown.

The study included ophthalmopathy patients with Clinical Activity Score at least 3, NOSPECS grade at least 4 and duration under 3 months. 10 ml fresh peripheral blood yielded the PBMCs. Sequenced material: blood. This rearrangement joins TRBV4-2 to TRBJ1-1; TRBD1 agrees at 8 bases. This TCR derives from a man aged 50 or older with Graves' ophthalmopathy. This CDR3 reads CASSQEDRVGTEAFF. The CDR3 bases are TGTGCCAGCAGCCAGGAGGACAGGGTGGGAACTGAAGCTTTCTTT.